The 7 T cell receptor beta chains listed next were all sequenced from one sample in a study of human T cells and chemical hapten exposure. Time point meaning: patch test 2, 6 weeks after DPC sensitization. Treatment denoted: therapeutic diphenylcyclopropenone sensitization with weekly scalp DPC. MiXCR, applied by TCRdb to the RACE reads, yields one record per CDR3 protein. The top ten hold around 1.4% of the sample, which has over 65,000 distinct CDR3 sequences, roughly 12% seen once. The sample was whole blood, taken in connection with sensitization to the hapten diphenylcyclopropenone (DPC). Receptor source: a young man with alopecia areata. Some clones in this sample may be carry-over from other donors' samples.

This clonotype appeared a few times. This rearrangement joins TRBV4-3 to TRBJ2-7; D is possibly TRBD2 (6 bases). Looked up from germline, CDR1 is LGHNA and CDR2 is YSLEER. The CDR3 consists of 16 residues. V lost 0 bases to trimming and J lost 2 bases, with 14 bases between them. CDR3 residues: CASSQDRTAGPYEQYF. For the CDR3, the DNA is TGCGCCAGCAGCCAAGATCGGACTGCGGGGCCCTACGAGCAGTACTTC.

This clonotype was recorded many times. The chain carries TRBV3-1 and TRBJ1-2, with TRBD1 identical over 9 bases. The V gene's germline CDR1 is LGHDT and CDR2 YNNKEL (reference sequence). This CDR3 contains 16 residues. V was pared by 1 base and J by 1 base, with 4 bases of the junction left unmatched. The CDR3 DNA reads as TGTGCCAGCAGCCAAGTCGGGACAGGGCGTAACTATGGCTACACCTTC. It codes for CASSQVGTGRNYGYTF.

This clonotype appeared many times. The CDR3 region is CASSAYREGTCIENEQYF. CDR3 in DNA: TGTGCCAGCAGCGCCTATCGTGAGGGGACATGTATTGAGAACGAGCAGTACTTC. The chain employs TRBV7-3 and TRBJ2-7, with a possible D match to TRBD1 (6 bases). Trimming shortened V by 5 bases and J by 5 bases, and 28 bases separated the two germline ends. In germline, CDR1 is SGHTA, CDR2 FQGTGA. The CDR3 consists of 18 residues. The complete variable domain, with remaining parts taken from reference TRBV7-3 and TRBJ2-7, reads GAGVSQTPSNKVTEKGKYVELRCDPISGHTALYWYRQSLGQGPEFLIYFQGTGAADDSGLPNDRFFAVRPEGSVSTLKIQRTERGDSAVYLCASSAYREGTCIENEQYFGPGTRLTVT.

This clonotype was seen only a few times. The CDR3 DNA reads as TGTGCCAGCAGCCAAGCCAGCATGGAGACCCAGTACTTC. It specifies CASSQASMETQYF. The chain is built from TRBV3-1 and TRBJ2-5; D is uncertain. Germline V gives CDR1 LGHDT, CDR2 YNNKEL (reference sequence). Trimming took 1 base from V and 5 from J, leaving 8 bases between them. The CDR3 loop spans 13 amino acids.

This clonotype was counted many times. V usage is TRBV5-1 and J usage is TRBJ2-3; D uncertain. Germline loops: CDR1 SGHRS, CDR2 YFSETQ. Between the trimmed V and J ends, which lost 0 bases and 2 bases, there was a span of 10 bases. The CDR3 is made up of 15 amino acids. The CDR3 region is CASSLGQRLTDTQYF. The CDR3 coding sequence is TGCGCCAGCAGCTTGGGCCAGCGCCTCACAGATACGCAGTATTTT.

This clonotype was seen a few times. The chain carries TRBV12-5 and TRBJ2-1; D gene uncertain. The V gene's germline CDR1 is LGHNT and CDR2 FRNRAP. CDR3 size: 12 residues. Trimming removed 6 bases from V and 7 bases from J, with 10 bases in between. In DNA form, the CDR3 reads TGTGCTAGTGGGGTAGGGCGAAATGAGCAGTTCTTC. Residues: CASGVGRNEQFF. Filled out from reference TRBV12-5 and TRBJ2-1, the complete variable domain reads DARVTQTPRHKVTEMGQEVTMRCQPILGHNTVFWYRQTMMQGLELLAYFRNRAPLDDSGMPKDRFSAEMPDATLATLKIQPSEPRDSAVYFCASGVGRNEQFFGPGTRLTVL.

The genes are TRBV20-1 and TRBJ2-7, with a weak D call TRBD1 (7 bases). From germline, CDR1 is DFQATT and CDR2 SNEGSKA (reference sequence). The CDR3 extends over 15 amino acids. Trimming stripped 5 bases from V and 3 bases from J, with 20 bases between. Written as DNA, the CDR3 is TGCAGTGCTCGGGTAGCGGACAGGCTAATCTACGAGCAGTACTTC. Protein product: CSARVADRLIYEQYF.